These 14 T cell receptor beta chains originate from one sample sequenced in a study of OX40 agonist ivuxolimab in advanced cancers. TCRdb keeps only in-frame clones here, not all; method: immunoSEQ multiplex PCR. Here the sample spans roughly 100,000 clones, about nine tenths being singletons. Here the sequenced sample was CD4+ or CD8+ T cells sorted from blood, taken in a trial of the OX40 agonist ivuxolimab. Receptor source: an adult with an advanced solid tumor such as melanoma, head and neck, liver or kidney cancer.

In this sample, this clone turned up a few times. The chain carries TRBV28 and TRBJ1-5; 7 bases line up with TRBD1. This CDR3 spans 14 amino acids. The V and J ends lost 6 bases and 6 bases, in that order; junction bases with no gene match: 8. CDR1 is MDHEN, CDR2 SYDVKM, per germline. CDR3 amino acids: CASRRDRVSQPQHF. Here the CDR3 DNA reads TGTGCCAGCAGGCGAGACAGGGTTTCTCAGCCCCAGCATTTT.

This chain uses TRBV10-3 with TRBJ2-1; D unresolved. The CDR3 runs 11 residues. The germline V and J ends were trimmed by 0 bases and 10 bases, with 4 bases remaining between them. The germline CDR1 and CDR2 sequences are ENHRY and SYGVKD. In DNA form, the CDR3 reads TGTGCCATCAGTGAGTCTTGGGAGCAGTTCTTC. This gives the protein CAISESWEQFF.

The rearrangement links TRBV7-9 to TRBJ2-6; D remains unclear. The germline V gene encodes CDR1 SEHNR and CDR2 FQNEAQ (reference sequence). The germline V and J ends were trimmed by 1 base and 0 bases, with 4 bases remaining between them. The length of the CDR3 is 15 residues. The CDR3: CASSLGHSGANVLTF. As DNA, the CDR3 is TGTGCCAGCAGCTTAGGGCACTCTGGGGCCAACGTCCTGACTTTC. Filled out from reference TRBV7-9 and TRBJ2-6, the complete variable domain reads DTGVSQNPRHKITKRGQNVTFRCDPISEHNRLYWYRQTLGQGPEFLTYFQNEAQLEKSRLLSDRFSAERPKGSFSTLEIQRTEQGDSAMYLCASSLGHSGANVLTFGAGSRLTVL.

The rearrangement uses TRBV30 and TRBJ2-5; D not certain. The ends were cut back, 3 bases at V and 5 bases at J, with 13 bases in the middle. Germline CDR1 GTSNPN, CDR2 SVGIG (reference sequence). The CDR3 has 13 residues. The CDR3 DNA reads TGTGCCTGGAGCGGGCTCACTTCTGAGACCCAGTACTTC. Translation gives CAWSGLTSETQYF.

The chain is built from TRBV5-4 and TRBJ2-2; TRBD2 matches at 7 bases. This CDR3 has 14 amino acids. Germline CDR1 is SGHNT and CDR2 is YYREEE (reference sequence). With 0 bases clipped from V and 5 bases from J, the junction kept 1 base outside the gene matches. CDR3 sequence reads: CASSLAGGTGELFF. CDR3 DNA sequence: TGTGCCAGCAGCTTGGCCGGGGGGACCGGGGAGCTGTTTTTT.

Only one count was recorded for this clone. Compared with germline, one end of the junction differs, possibly owing to a read error. The chain recombines TRBV5-1 with TRBJ1-1; D not resolved. There are 14 residues in the CDR3. CDR1 is SGHRS and CDR2 is YFSETQ in the germline V gene. CDR3 residues: CASSWGDLNTEAFF. The CDR3 DNA sequence: TGTGCCAGCAGCTGGGGAGACCTGAACACTGAAGCTTTCTTT.

The genes are TRBV4-1 and TRBJ2-3; 12 bases line up with TRBD2. The CDR3 is 18 amino acids. Looked up from germline, CDR1 is MGHRA and CDR2 is YSYEKL. V was clipped by 1 base and J by 5 bases; unmatched bases: 10. This chain's CDR3 is CASSQVSQTSGRIDTQYF. In DNA form, the CDR3 reads TGCGCCAGCAGCCAAGTGTCCCAGACTAGCGGGAGAATAGATACGCAGTATTTT.

This clone has a handful of counts. The same CDR3 is also encoded by other DNA sequences in this sample. The V gene is TRBV2, the J gene TRBJ2-7; D call uncertain. The CDR3 loop spans 10 amino acids. Germline assignment: CDR1 SNHLY and CDR2 FYNNEI. V shed 4 bases and J shed 4 bases, with 2 bases lying between them. CDR3 sequence: CASSGYEQYF. The CDR3 DNA follows: TGTGCCAGCAGTGGATACGAGCAGTACTTC.

The chain combines TRBV27 with TRBJ1-5, with unresolved D. Germline loops: CDR1 MNHEY, CDR2 SMNVEV (reference sequence). This CDR3 region has 15 residues. V gave up 4 bases and J gave up 3 bases, with 13 bases separating them. CDR3 amino acids: CASSSIAGFNQPQHF. As DNA, the CDR3 is TGTGCCAGCAGTTCAATTGCGGGTTTCAATCAGCCCCAGCATTTT.

J is TRBJ2-2 and V is TRBV5-1; 14 nucleotides line up with TRBD2. The germline gives CDR1 SGHRS, CDR2 YFSETQ. V was clipped by 0 bases and J by 6 bases; unmatched bases: 7. There are 18 residues in the CDR3. CDR3 sequence: CASSLGTSGRSIAGELFF. DNA for the CDR3: TGCGCCAGCAGCTTGGGGACTAGCGGGAGGTCCATAGCCGGGGAGCTGTTTTTT.

The V call is TRBV4-1, the J call TRBJ1-2; D is uncertain. The CDR3 extends over 14 amino acids. Trimming took 0 bases from V and 4 from J, leaving 9 bases between them. Germline V gives CDR1 MGHRA, CDR2 YSYEKL. Here the CDR3 reads CASSQEKALYGYTF. CDR3 in DNA: TGCGCCAGCAGCCAAGAAAAAGCGCTCTATGGCTACACCTTC.

The rearrangement uses TRBV6-1 and TRBJ1-5, with TRBD1 identical over 8 bases. CDR3 length: 14 residues. Trimming removed 5 bases from V and 6 bases from J; junction bases left unmatched: 6. Germline CDR1 reads MNHNS; CDR2 reads SASEGT. The CDR3 is CASSPGTGGQPQHF. The CDR3, as DNA: TGTGCCAGCAGTCCAGGGACAGGCGGTCAGCCCCAGCATTTT.

The genes are TRBV25-1 and TRBJ1-6, with 7 bases lining up with TRBD1. The germline gives CDR1 MGHDK, CDR2 SYGVNS. The V gene end was trimmed by 8 bases and the J gene end by 9 bases; junction bases not matched to a gene: 19. CDR3 length: 17 amino acids. DNA of the CDR3: TGTGCCAGCTCGTCGAATAAGGGGGCAGCCCTCAGTTCACCCCTCCACTTT. Its protein product is CASSSNKGAALSSPLHF.

V usage is TRBV28 and J usage is TRBJ2-2; D not resolved. The CDR3 spans 18 residues. Germline lookup yields CDR1 MDHEN and CDR2 SYDVKM. The V end lost 2 bases, the J end lost 4 bases, and 20 bases lay between the germline ends. The CDR3 region is CASSLPWAGREGTGELFF. CDR3 in DNA: TGTGCCAGCAGTTTACCTTGGGCAGGAAGAGAAGGCACCGGGGAGCTGTTTTTT.